This TCR beta chain is drawn from a study of blood T cells in healthy people across ages. Germline values: CDR1 ENHRY, CDR2 SYGVKD. V shed 4 bases and J 0 bases; nucleotides not matched to a gene: 1. The CDR3 spans 15 residues. A second about 6 to 11 cycle PCR used barcoded and J-beta primers. Using its own MiXCR run on the 5' RACE reads, TCRdb lists one record per CDR3 protein. The sample includes hundreds of thousands of distinct CDR3 sequences, about 61% of them seen just once. This rearrangement joins TRBV10-3 to TRBJ2-1, with 9 bases fitting TRBD2. Sequencing input: blood. The clonotype comes from a man between 40 and 49 years old in good health. In DNA, the CDR3 is TGTGCCATCAGTGTTAGCGGGAGCTCCTACAATGAGCAGTTCTTC. Its translation: CAISVSGSSYNEQFF.